This T cell receptor (beta chain) was identified in a study of spatial heterogeneity in lung cancer. A unique molecular identifier was attached to every TCR cDNA molecule. TCRdb analysed the 5' RACE reads with MiXCR anew, one entry per CDR3 protein. The data show around 32,000 distinct CDR3 sequences, 8% to 13% seen once. The table lists this clonotype with many counts. Time point specified: blood at routine non-recurrence follow-up after resection. No cell sorting; template was whole RNA from tumor, lung tissue or PBMC. V gave up 6 bases and J gave up 9 bases; unmatched junction bases: 4. The germline V gene has CDR1 SEHNR and CDR2 FQNEAQ (reference sequence). The CDR3 spans 11 residues.

The chain has TRBV7-9 and TRBJ2-5; TRBD1 agrees at 7 bases. Specimen: PBMCs, collected at follow-up. The sequence was obtained from a female donor with early-stage non-small cell lung cancer. The CDR3 here is CASRGQGAQYF. The DNA for the CDR3 is TGTGCCAGCAGGGGTCAGGGGGCCCAGTACTTC.